The sequence of this T cell receptor beta chain was determined in a study of blood T cell repertoires in COVID-19 (TCRdb year 2020). About the investigation overall: Samples from collaborators originated in the United States, Italy and Spain and spanned both the acute and convalescent phases of COVID-19. The material from the prospective study consisted of cDNA or gDNA derived from T cells, B-cell-depleted T cells, or PBMCs. Subjects who had been exposed to COVID-19, were actively infected with it, or had recovered from it provided the deeply sampled blood TCRbeta repertoires that made up the dataset. The repertoires were made available in a free public database intended to serve as a resource for research on the immune response to SARS-CoV-2. The samples were drawn from the first 160 participants of the ongoing ImmuneRACE study and from 1,200 or so subjects provided by 6 global collaborators. Nearly every sample came with metadata listing a de-identified subject ID, COVID-19 status, age in years and sex. Where HLA class I and class II types were available, the types were taken from metadata supplied by the sample provider, not from assay-based typing.

Enrolling through a virtual design, the prospective study's participants ranged in age from roughly 18 to 100 years and lived across 20 to 30 United States geographic areas. Cohort assignment in the prospective study relied on participant-reported clinical history from a screening survey and a study questionnaire. Each participant in the prospective study had whole blood, serum and a nasopharyngeal or oropharyngeal swab collected by mobile phlebotomists. Prospective study participants could optionally give additional blood draws and questionnaires over an approximately 2-month period. Before DNA extraction, blood samples from the prospective study were shipped at room temperature or frozen. Remarks on this clone: No antigen is known for it. No base-level quality is on record; no much larger clone is a single base apart.

The immunoSEQ Assay, a bias-controlled multiplex PCR, was used to amplify TCRbeta CDR3 regions from genomic DNA. Per the authors' processing: Within the assay, amplification of reference gene primers was used to estimate how many nucleated cells each sample contained. To quantify the absolute abundance of each unique TCRbeta CDR3 rearrangement, sequence reads were collapsed and filtered. For each sample, productive Simpson clonality was calculated as the square root of Simpson's diversity index over productive rearrangements. The table was pulled from immuneACCESS by TCRdb, which kept in-frame rearrangements only. Such tables lose some clones; where checked, under half of the loss comes from unresolved V genes, and the rest has no known cause. V and J calls and clone size follow that table, whereas D and trimming were derived from the DNA. Recorded for this sample are 150,000 to 200,000 clones; roughly nine tenths of them occurred a single time. Around 1.2% of the sample lies in the top ten.

What the work shows at the level of the full study, not this receptor alone: How much clinical and demographic metadata was included differed by source and by participant, and the metadata was provided uncurated.

In the germline V gene, CDR1 corresponds to SGHTA and CDR2 to FQGNSA. The CDR3, from cysteine to phenylalanine, totals 15 residues. Only the CDR3 region is kept as DNA, spanning 45 bases read in frame from base 1. Germline trimming amounts to 4 bases on V and 4 bases on J, with 8 as the count of junction bases outside the gene matches. This TCR was sampled from a human donor with acute COVID-19. The donor label of this sample is uncertain. Sequencing was carried out using PBMCs or T cells enriched from blood (not recorded which). The chain is made from TRBV7-2 and TRBJ1-2; the junction holds 8 bases that match TRBD1. The DNA sequence is TGTGCCAGCAGCTCCCGAGGACAGGGTTTCTATGGCTACACCTTC. Its protein reads: CASSSRGQGFYGYTF. Here the CDR3 is joined to the reference TRBV7-2 and TRBJ1-2 genes, and the full variable domain is: GAGVSQSPSNKVTEKGKDVELRCDPISGHTALYWYRQSLGQGLEFLIYFQGNSAPDKSGLPSDRFSAERTGGSVSTLTIQRTQQEDSAVYLCASSSRGQGFYGYTFGSGTRLTVV.